This TCR beta chain derives from a study of blood T cell repertoires in COVID-19. Whole-study context: The study drew acute and convalescent COVID-19 samples from the United States, Italy and Spain. In each case, the material was cDNA or gDNA derived from T cells, B-cell-depleted T cells, or PBMCs.

In the authors' workflow: Scientists estimated how many nucleated cells there were by amplifying reference gene primers. Using immunoSEQ multiplex PCR, the repertoire was profiled, and TCRdb retains in-frame clones only, with some absent. The V and J calls and clone size are taken from that table; D and trimming were inferred from the DNA. This sample has over 200,000 clones; 83% occur once, and the top ten carry 2% to 3%. This CDR3 has 14 amino acids. Germline CDR1 and CDR2: MNHEY and SVGAGI. V lost 8 bases and J 2 bases, leaving 15 bases between the germline ends. This receptor was taken from a woman in her forties with active or convalescent COVID-19. The sample comprised peripheral blood. V is TRBV6-5 and J is TRBJ1-2, with a weak D call TRBD1 (6 bases). The CDR3 DNA sequence: TGTGCCAGCTCCTCCCCCGGGACAAACTATGGCTACACCTTC. It translates to CASSSPGTNYGYTF.